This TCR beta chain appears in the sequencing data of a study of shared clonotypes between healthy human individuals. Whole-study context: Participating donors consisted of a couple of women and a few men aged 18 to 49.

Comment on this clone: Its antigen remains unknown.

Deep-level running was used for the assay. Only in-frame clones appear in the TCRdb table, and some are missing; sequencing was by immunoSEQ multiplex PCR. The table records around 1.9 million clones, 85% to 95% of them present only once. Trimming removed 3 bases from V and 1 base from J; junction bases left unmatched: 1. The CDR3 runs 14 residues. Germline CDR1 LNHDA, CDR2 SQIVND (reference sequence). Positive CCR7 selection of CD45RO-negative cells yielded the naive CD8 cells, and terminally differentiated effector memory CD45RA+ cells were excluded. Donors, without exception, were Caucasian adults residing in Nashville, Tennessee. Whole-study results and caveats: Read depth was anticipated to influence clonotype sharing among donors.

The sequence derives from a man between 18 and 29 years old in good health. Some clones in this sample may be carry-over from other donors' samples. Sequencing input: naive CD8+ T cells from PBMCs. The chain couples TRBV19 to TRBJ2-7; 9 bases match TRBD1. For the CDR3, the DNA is TGTGCCAGTAGTATGGACAGGGGTTCCTACGAGCAGTACTTC. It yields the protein CASSMDRGSYEQYF.